The clone carrying this T cell receptor (beta chain) was seen repeatedly, ten times or more. Its antigen is undetermined. These data originate in a study of spatial heterogeneity in lung cancer. Study results and caveats: Intratumoral expanded alpha and beta TCR counts were found to track tumor mutation counts.

This CDR3 has 12 residues. Germline values: CDR1 GTSNPN, CDR2 SVGIG (reference sequence). V trimming: 0 bases; J trimming: 8 bases; junction bases outside the gene matches: 3. Time point described: sample taken at primary tumor resection. Unsorted whole RNA samples from tumor, nontumor lung or frozen PBMC were sequenced. TCRdb independently ran MiXCR on the 5' RACE reads; one entry per CDR3 protein. The sample has some 4,500 distinct CDR3 sequences; roughly 7% are singletons. The specimen was lung tumor tissue, collected at surgery. The chain combines TRBV30 with TRBJ1-2; 7 bases agree with TRBD1. The sequence came from a male donor with early-stage non-small cell lung cancer. CDR3 in DNA: TGTGCCTGGAGTGTACAAGGGGGCGGCTACACCTTC. Protein product: CAWSVQGGGYTF. Together with reference TRBV30 and TRBJ1-2, the CDR3 gives the full variable domain: SQTIHQWPATLVQPVGSPLSLECTVEGTSNPNLYWYRQAAGRGLQLLFYSVGIGQISSEVPQNLSASRPQDRQFILSSKKLLLSDSGFYLCAWSVQGGGYTFGSGTRLTVV.